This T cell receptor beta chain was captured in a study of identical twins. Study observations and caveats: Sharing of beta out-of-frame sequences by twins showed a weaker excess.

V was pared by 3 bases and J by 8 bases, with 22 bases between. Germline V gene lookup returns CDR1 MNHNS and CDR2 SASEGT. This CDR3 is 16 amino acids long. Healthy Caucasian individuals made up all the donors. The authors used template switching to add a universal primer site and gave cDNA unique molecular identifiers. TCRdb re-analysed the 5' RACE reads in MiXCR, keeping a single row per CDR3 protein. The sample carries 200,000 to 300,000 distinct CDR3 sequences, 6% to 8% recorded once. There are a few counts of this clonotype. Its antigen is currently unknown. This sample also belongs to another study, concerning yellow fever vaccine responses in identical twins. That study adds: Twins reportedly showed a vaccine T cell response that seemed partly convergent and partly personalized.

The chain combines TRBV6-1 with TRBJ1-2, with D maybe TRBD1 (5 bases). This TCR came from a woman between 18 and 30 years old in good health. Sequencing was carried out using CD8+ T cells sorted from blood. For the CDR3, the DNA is TGTGCCAGCAGTGATTTGGGACCCCCCAATATAGGGGGCTACACCTTC. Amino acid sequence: CASSDLGPPNIGGYTF.